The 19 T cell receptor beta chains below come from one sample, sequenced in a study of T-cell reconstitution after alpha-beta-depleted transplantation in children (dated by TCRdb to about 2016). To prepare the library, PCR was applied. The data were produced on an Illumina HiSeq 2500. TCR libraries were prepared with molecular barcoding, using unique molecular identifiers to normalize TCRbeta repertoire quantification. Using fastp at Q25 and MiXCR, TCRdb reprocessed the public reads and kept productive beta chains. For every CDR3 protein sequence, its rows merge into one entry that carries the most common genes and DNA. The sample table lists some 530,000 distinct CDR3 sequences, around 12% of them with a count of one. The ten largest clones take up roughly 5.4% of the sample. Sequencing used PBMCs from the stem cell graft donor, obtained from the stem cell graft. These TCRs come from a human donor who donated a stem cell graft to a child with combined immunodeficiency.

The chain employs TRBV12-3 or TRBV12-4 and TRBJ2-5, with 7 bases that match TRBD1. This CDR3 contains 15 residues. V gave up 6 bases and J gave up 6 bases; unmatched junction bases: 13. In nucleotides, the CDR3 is TGTGCCAGCAGGGCCGGGACAGCAGGGTTGAAGACCCAGTACTTC. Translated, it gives CASRAGTAGLKTQYF.

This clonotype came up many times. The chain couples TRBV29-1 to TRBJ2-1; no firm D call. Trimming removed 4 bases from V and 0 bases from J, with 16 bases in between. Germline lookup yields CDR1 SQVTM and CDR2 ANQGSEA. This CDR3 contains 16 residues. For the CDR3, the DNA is TGCAGCGTTGTACCCGCCCTTAGTAGCTCCTACAATGAGCAGTTCTTC. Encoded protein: CSVVPALSSSYNEQFF.

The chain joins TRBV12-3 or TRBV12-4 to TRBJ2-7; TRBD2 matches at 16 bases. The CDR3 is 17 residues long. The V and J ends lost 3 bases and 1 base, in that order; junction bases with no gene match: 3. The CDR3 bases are TGTGCCAGCAGTTTGGGACTAGCGGGAGGGCGGTCCTACGAGCAGTACTTC. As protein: CASSLGLAGGRSYEQYF.

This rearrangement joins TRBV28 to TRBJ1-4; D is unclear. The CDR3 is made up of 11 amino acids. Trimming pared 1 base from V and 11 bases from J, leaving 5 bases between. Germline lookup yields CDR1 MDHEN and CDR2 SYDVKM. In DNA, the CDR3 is TGTGCCAGCAGTTTATCTTGGAAACTGTTTTTT. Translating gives CASSLSWKLFF. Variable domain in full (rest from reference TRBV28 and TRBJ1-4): DVKVTQSSRYLVKRTGEKVFLECVQDMDHENMFWYRQDPGLGLRLIYFSYDVKMKEKGDIPEGYSVSREKKERFSLILESASTNQTSMYLCASSLSWKLFFGSGTQLSVL.

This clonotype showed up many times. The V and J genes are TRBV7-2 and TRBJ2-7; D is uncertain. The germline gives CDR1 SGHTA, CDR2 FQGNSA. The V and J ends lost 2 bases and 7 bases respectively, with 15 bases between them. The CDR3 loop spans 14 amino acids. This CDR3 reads CASSLIPRSREQYF. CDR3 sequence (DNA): TGTGCCAGCAGCTTAATTCCACGGAGCAGGGAGCAGTACTTC.

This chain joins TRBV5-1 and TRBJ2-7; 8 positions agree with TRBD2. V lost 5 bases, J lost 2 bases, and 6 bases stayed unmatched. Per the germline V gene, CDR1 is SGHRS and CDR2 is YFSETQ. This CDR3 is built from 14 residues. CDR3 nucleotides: TGCGCCAGCAGAAGTATTAGCGGGACCTACGAGCAGTACTTC. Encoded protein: CASRSISGTYEQYF.

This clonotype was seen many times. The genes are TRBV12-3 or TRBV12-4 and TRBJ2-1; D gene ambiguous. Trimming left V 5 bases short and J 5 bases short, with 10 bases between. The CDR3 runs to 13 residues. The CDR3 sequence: CASSKQEDNEQFF. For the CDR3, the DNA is TGTGCCAGCAGTAAACAAGAAGACAATGAGCAGTTCTTC.

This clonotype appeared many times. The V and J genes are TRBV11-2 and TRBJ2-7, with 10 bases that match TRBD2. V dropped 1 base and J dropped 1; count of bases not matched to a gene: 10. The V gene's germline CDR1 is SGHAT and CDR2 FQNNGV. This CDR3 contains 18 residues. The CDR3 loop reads CASSLGPLASGRSYEQYF. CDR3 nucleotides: TGTGCCAGCAGCTTAGGCCCCCTTGCTAGCGGGAGATCCTACGAGCAGTACTTC.

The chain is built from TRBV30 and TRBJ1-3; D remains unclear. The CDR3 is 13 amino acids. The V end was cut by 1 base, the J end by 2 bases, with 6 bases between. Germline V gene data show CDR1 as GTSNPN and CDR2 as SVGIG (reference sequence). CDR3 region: CAWSAVAGNTIYF. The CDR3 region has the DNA TGTGCCTGGAGTGCAGTTGCTGGAAACACCATATATTTT.

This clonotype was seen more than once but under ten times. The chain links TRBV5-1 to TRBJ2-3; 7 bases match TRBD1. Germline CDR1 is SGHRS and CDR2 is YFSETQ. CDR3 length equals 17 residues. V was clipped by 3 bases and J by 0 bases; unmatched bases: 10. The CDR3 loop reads CASSSYRGSISTDTQYF. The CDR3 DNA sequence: TGCGCCAGCAGCTCTTACAGGGGATCGATTAGCACAGATACGCAGTATTTT. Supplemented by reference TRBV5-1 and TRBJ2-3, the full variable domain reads KAGVTQTPRYLIKTRGQQVTLSCSPISGHRSVSWYQQTPGQGLQFLFEYFSETQRNKGNFPGRFSGRQFSNSRSEMNVSTLELGDSALYLCASSSYRGSISTDTQYFGPGTRLTVL.

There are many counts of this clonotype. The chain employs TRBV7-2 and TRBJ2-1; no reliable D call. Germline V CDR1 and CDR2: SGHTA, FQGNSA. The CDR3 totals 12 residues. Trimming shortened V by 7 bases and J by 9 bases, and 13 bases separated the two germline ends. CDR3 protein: CASNRYMGEQFF. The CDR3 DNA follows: TGTGCCAGCAACCGGTACATGGGTGAGCAGTTCTTC.

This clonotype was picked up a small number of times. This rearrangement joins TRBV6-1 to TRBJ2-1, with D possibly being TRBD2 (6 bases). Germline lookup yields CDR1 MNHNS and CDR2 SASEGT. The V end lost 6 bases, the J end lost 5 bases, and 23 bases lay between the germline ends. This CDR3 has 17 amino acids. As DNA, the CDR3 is TGTGCCAGCAGCCCCCGGGGGTCGGGCGTAGGGAACAATGAGCAGTTCTTC. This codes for CASSPRGSGVGNNEQFF.

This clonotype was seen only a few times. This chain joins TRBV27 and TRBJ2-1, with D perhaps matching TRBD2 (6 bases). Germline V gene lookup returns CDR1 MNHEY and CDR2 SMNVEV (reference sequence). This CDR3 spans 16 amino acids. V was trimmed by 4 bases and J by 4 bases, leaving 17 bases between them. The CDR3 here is CASSSRGWVGYNEQFF. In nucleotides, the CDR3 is TGTGCCAGCAGTTCCCGGGGGTGGGTGGGGTACAATGAGCAGTTCTTC.

The CDR3 coding sequence is TGCGCCAGCAGCCTACAACAGGGGTCCACTGAAGCTTTCTTT. Protein sequence: CASSLQQGSTEAFF. This chain links TRBV5-1 with TRBJ1-1; 7 bases line up with TRBD1. The ends lost 4 bases at V and 4 bases at J; junction bases unmatched: 7. CDR1 is SGHRS, CDR2 YFSETQ, per germline. The CDR3 contains 14 residues.

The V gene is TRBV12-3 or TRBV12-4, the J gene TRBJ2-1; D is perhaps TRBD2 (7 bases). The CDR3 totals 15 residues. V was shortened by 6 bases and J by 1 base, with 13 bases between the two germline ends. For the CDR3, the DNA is TGTGCCAGCAGGAGAAGGGGGGGGTCCTACAATGAGCAGTTCTTC. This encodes CASRRRGGSYNEQFF.

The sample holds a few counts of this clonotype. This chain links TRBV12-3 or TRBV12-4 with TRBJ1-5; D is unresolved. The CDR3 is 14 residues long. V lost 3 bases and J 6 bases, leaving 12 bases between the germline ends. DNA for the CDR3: TGTGCCAGCAGTTTTGGCAGCTTCGGTCAGCCCCAGCATTTT. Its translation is CASSFGSFGQPQHF.

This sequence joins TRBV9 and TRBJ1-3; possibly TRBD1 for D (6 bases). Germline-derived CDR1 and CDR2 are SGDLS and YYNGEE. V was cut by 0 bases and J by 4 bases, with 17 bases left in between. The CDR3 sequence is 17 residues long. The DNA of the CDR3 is TGTGCCAGCAGCGTAGATGGTGGACAGTCTGGGGGAAACACCATATATTTT. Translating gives CASSVDGGQSGGNTIYF.

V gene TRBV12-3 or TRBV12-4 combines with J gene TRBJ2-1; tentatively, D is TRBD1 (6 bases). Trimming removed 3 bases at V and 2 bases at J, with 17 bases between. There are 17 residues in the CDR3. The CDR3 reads CASSLGDRTDAYNEQFF. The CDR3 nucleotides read TGTGCCAGCAGTTTGGGAGACAGGACGGACGCCTACAATGAGCAGTTCTTC.

CDR3 loop: CASSPGPPVETQYF. CDR3 nucleotide sequence: TGTGCCAGCAGCCCCGGCCCCCCGGTGGAGACCCAGTACTTC. The rearrangement joins TRBV5-6 to TRBJ2-5, with D unresolved. The germline V gene has CDR1 SGHDT and CDR2 YYEEEE. The CDR3 loop spans 14 amino acids. Trimming pared 4 bases from V and 5 bases from J, leaving 15 bases between. The whole variable domain, remainder taken from reference TRBV5-6 and TRBJ2-5, is DAGVTQSPTHLIKTRGQQVTLRCSPKSGHDTVSWYQQALGQGPQFIFQYYEEEERQRGNFPDRFSGHQFPNYSSELNVNALLLGDSALYLCASSPGPPVETQYFGPGTRLLVL.